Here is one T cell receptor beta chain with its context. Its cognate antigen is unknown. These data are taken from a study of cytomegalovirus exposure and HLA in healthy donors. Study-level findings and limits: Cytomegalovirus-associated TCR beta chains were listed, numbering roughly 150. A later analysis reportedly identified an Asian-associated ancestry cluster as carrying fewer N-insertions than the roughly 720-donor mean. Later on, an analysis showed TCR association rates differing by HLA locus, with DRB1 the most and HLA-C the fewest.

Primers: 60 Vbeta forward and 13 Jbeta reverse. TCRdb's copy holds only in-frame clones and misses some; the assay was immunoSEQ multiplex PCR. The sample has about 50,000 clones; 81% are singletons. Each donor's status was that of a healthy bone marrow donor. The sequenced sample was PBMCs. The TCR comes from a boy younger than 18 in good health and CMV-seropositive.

Here the CDR3 reads CASSLRQSNQPQHF. The DNA for the CDR3 is TGTGCCAGTAGTCTAAGACAGAGCAATCAGCCCCAGCATTTT. This sequence joins TRBV19 and TRBJ1-5; TRBD1 is a possible D gene (5 bases). Trimming shortened V by 5 bases and J by 1 base, and 9 bases separated the two germline ends. Germline loops: CDR1 LNHDA, CDR2 SQIVND (reference sequence). The CDR3 runs to 14 residues.